The entry that follows covers one TCR beta chain sequence. No antigen is known for it. No per-base quality is available; no much larger clone lies one base away. The data are from a study of CD8 T cells in Susac syndrome (dated by TCRdb to about 2019). Regarding the complete study: Of the Susac syndrome patients who were sequenced, roughly eight were in clinical remission while 5 or 6 had clinically active disease. At blood withdrawal, Susac syndrome patients were either therapy-naive, taking corticosteroids (in some cases with IVIg as well), or taking IVIg alone. The study used repertoire sequencing to test whether antigen drove CD8+ T cell activation and differentiation in Susac syndrome. Clonality of the CD8+ T cell repertoire was compared between roughly 13 healthy donors, approximately 14 Susac syndrome patients and fewer than 16 multiple sclerosis patients.

Points the paper makes about the study in general: In the total CD8+ and CD8+ TEMRA repertoires, sixteen and five Susac-specific public clones, respectively, were identified. CD8+ repertoires in Susac syndrome showed clonal expansion, which was highest in CD8+ TEMRA cells and was greater in clinically active patients than in remitting patients. The number of individuals in the TCR sequencing and HLA analysis was recognized as being relatively small.

Peripheral blood CD8+ and CD4+ T cells from healthy donors, Susac syndrome patients and multiple sclerosis patients were profiled using high-throughput TCR beta sequencing. Susac syndrome patients met recently defined diagnostic criteria for definite or probable disease. Bulk CD8+ and CD4+ T cells were purified by magnetic negative isolation, while CD8+ TEMRA cells were enriched using FACS. Blood was collected in EDTA tubes and processed within 24 hours, with PBMCs isolated through density gradient centrifugation. PBMCs intended for TCR sequencing were frozen in liquid nitrogen and were later thawed in a 37 degrees C water bath. Purity of sorted or isolated CD4+, CD8+ and CD8+ TEMRA cells was at least 90%. RNA was extracted with the RNeasy kit and roughly 0.5 to 1 ug was reverse transcribed using random hexamers. The immunoSEQ multiplex PCR assay, covering 54 Vbeta and 13 Jbeta segments, was used to amplify TCR beta CDR3 regions. PCR amplification bias was corrected by using a synthetic template baseline for primer optimization and computational correction. The original methods were these. Reads were assigned to V, D and J genes according to IMGT and analyzed in immunoSEQ Analyzer, with only productive sequences retained. Clonality was computed as one minus Shannon entropy normalized by log2 of the number of productive unique sequences. For each patient and control, public and private clones were evaluated among the 100 most prevalent clones. Susac-specific clones were defined as absent from healthy and MS cohorts, about 1,100 published viral clones and other ImmuneACCESS disease sequences. TCRdb reprocessed the public reads (quality trimming at Q25 with fastp, clone calling with MiXCR) and kept in-frame beta chains. Entries are consolidated by CDR3 protein sequence, retaining the most common genes and DNA. TCRdb assigned the V and J calls; the authors' analysis was not used. This sample holds some 130,000 distinct CDR3 sequences; roughly 94% were observed only once. Of the sample, 0.18% is held by the ten largest clones.

Sequencing was done on a sample of CD8+ T cells from PBMCs. The receptor's source is a human donor with Susac syndrome.

The bases are TGTGCCAGCAGCTCGTTCGGGACTCATAGCACAGATACGCAGTATTTT. It codes for CASSSFGTHSTDTQYF. The chain links TRBV7-3 with TRBJ2-3, with TRBD2 perhaps the D gene, on 6 matching bases. Including cysteine and phenylalanine, the CDR3 has 16 amino acids. The entry retains the CDR3 DNA only, 48 bases that are in frame from base 1. Trimming takes 4 bases from V and 0 bases from J, and the germline ends sit 14 bases apart. Looking up the germline V gene yields CDR1 SGHTA and CDR2 FQGTGA.